This T cell receptor beta chain derives from a study of shared clonotypes between healthy human individuals. Study background: CD4 naive and memory got three plates each, CD8 naive two, CD8 memory one.

There are 13 residues in the CDR3. Germline V gives CDR1 SGHAT, CDR2 FQDESV (reference sequence). The V and J ends lost 5 bases and 16 bases respectively, with 21 bases between them. The table came from immunoSEQ multiplex PCR; TCRdb's copy has only in-frame clones and leaves some out. The sample includes over a million clones, 96% of them seen just once. Adults of Caucasian background living in Nashville, Tennessee made up all donors. Findings and caveats of the study: A reduction in generation probabilities was seen for non-shared clonotypes relative to those shared by all four donors. Roughly 5% of naive CD4 clonotypes were common to a few donors.

To note about this clone: Its antigen remains unknown.

Specimen: naive CD4+ T cells sorted from blood. Subset defined: CD45RA+ positively selected. This chain uses TRBV11-1 with TRBJ1-3; no reliable D call. The origin of this receptor is a man aged 25-45 years in good health. The CDR3 here is CASSREGPYSPYF. The CDR3, as DNA: TGTGCCAGCAGCCGGGAAGGTCCGTATTCTCCCTATTTT.